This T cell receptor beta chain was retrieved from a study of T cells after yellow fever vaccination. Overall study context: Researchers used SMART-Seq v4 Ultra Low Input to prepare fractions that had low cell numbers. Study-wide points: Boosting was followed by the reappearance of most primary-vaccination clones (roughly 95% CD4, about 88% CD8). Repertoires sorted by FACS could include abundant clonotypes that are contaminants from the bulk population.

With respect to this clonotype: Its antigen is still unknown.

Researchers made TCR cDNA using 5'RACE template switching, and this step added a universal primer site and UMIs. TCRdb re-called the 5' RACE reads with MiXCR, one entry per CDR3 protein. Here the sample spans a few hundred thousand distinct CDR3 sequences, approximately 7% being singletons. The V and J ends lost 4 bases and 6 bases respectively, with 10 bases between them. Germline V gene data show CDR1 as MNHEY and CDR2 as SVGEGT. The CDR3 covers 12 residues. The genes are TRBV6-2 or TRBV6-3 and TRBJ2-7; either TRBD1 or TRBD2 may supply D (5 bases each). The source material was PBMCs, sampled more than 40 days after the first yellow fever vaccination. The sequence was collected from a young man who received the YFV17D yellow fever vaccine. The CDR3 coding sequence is TGTGCCAGCAGTTTGGGGGTCACCGAGCAGTACTTC. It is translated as CASSLGVTEQYF.